The 20 T cell receptor beta chains in this list originate from one sample, sequenced in a study of post-analysis software for immune sequencing data. Study-level results: Patients showed TRBV5-6, TRBV5-1 and TRBV20-1 among 4 or 5 TRBV segments more frequent than in controls.

For these receptors, no antigen is known. cDNA libraries for TCR beta contained unique molecular identifiers. MiXCR, run by TCRdb on the PCR reads, gives a single entry per CDR3 protein. The sample comprises over 250,000 distinct CDR3 sequences, 35% to 40% of which are singletons, and 4% to 5.5% rests with the top ten. The sample comprised blood. The receptors come from a girl aged 10-17 years with multiple sclerosis.

This clonotype came up a few times. Since a much larger clone is just one base distant, this may be a read error. The J gene is TRBJ2-5, the V gene TRBV12-3 or TRBV12-4, with 7 bases identical to TRBD1. The CDR3 loop spans 15 amino acids. V dropped 4 bases and J dropped 5; count of bases not matched to a gene: 10. CDR3 sequence reads: CASSSETGYYETQYF. The CDR3 region has the DNA TGTGCCAGCAGTTCGGAGACAGGGTATTATGAGACCCAGTACTTC.

This clonotype has ten or more counts. The chain has TRBV9 and TRBJ2-1, with 10 bases matching TRBD2. After removal of 3 bases from V and 4 bases from J, the junction contained 1 base not matched to a gene. CDR1 and CDR2 from the germline V gene are SGDLS and YYNGEE. The CDR3 extends over 14 amino acids. The CDR3 loop reads CASSATSGYNEQFF. The CDR3 DNA sequence: TGTGCCAGCAGCGCGACTAGCGGGTACAATGAGCAGTTCTTC.

Remarks on this clonotype: A read error may explain this, as a much larger clone is one base away. V and J are TRBV6-1 and TRBJ1-1; TRBD1 might be the D (6 bases). The CDR3 sequence is 13 residues long. CDR1 and CDR2 (germline): MNHNS, SASEGT. The V end was cut by 3 bases, the J end by 4 bases, with 9 bases between. DNA of the CDR3: TGTGCCAGCAGTGATAGGGGGACCACTGAAGCTTTCTTT. Its translation: CASSDRGTTEAFF.

V is TRBV20-1 and J is TRBJ2-5, with 14 bases that match TRBD2. The germline CDR1 and CDR2 sequences are DFQATT and SNEGSKA (reference sequence). The V and J ends lost 1 base and 11 bases, in that order; junction bases with no gene match: 21. The CDR3 contains 19 residues. The CDR3, as DNA: TGCAGTGCTAGAGGCGGTCCCGGGACTAGCGGGAGACGGTACAATGAGCAGTACTTC. Amino acid sequence: CSARGGPGTSGRRYNEQYF.

Worth noting for this clonotype: One end of the junction fails to match germline, which may point to a read error. The genes are TRBV4-1 and TRBJ1-5; perhaps TRBD1 as D (6 bases). CDR3 length equals 16 residues. Germline CDR1 reads MGHRA; CDR2 reads YSYEKL. CDR3 protein: CASSQLWGADNRPQHF. The DNA for the CDR3 is TGCGCCAGCAGCCAACTATGGGGGGCCGACAATCGGCCCCAGCATTTT.

This sequence joins TRBV4-1 and TRBJ1-2; D not certain. CDR1 and CDR2 (germline): MGHRA, YSYEKL. Trimming shortened V by 5 bases and J by 7 bases, and 11 bases separated the two germline ends. This CDR3 is 12 amino acids long. CDR3 sequence: CASSETRIGYTF. The CDR3 nucleotides read TGCGCCAGCAGCGAGACACGGATTGGCTACACCTTC.

This clonotype was seen at least ten times. The chain is built from TRBV15 and TRBJ2-3; 7 nucleotides agree with TRBD1. Germline CDR1 LNHNV, CDR2 YYDKDF (reference sequence). The ends lost 2 bases at V and 9 bases at J; junction bases unmatched: 5. The CDR3 runs 13 residues. The CDR3 bases are TGTGCCACCAGCAGACGACAGGGAGACACGCAGTATTTT. Its protein is CATSRRQGDTQYF.

At least ten counts were recorded for this clonotype. This chain uses TRBV7-9 with TRBJ1-2; D gene ambiguous. Germline CDR1 reads SEHNR; CDR2 reads FQNEAQ (reference sequence). V lost 1 base and J lost 5, with 11 bases in between. This CDR3 region has 14 residues. This chain's CDR3 is CASSLDQNFYGYTF. The CDR3 bases are TGTGCCAGCAGCTTAGACCAGAACTTTTATGGCTACACCTTC.

This clonotype was counted many times. V is TRBV7-2 and J is TRBJ2-1; TRBD2 matches 13 bases. The CDR3 spans 16 residues. Germline V gene lookup returns CDR1 SGHTA and CDR2 FQGNSA. J gave up 3 bases and V 5 bases, and 4 bases lay outside the gene matches. DNA of the CDR3: TGTGCCAGCAGCAAAAGGACTAGCGGGGGCTACAATGAGCAGTTCTTC. Protein product: CASSKRTSGGYNEQFF.

V gene TRBV12-3 or TRBV12-4 combines with J gene TRBJ1-2; D may be TRBD1 (6 bases). The CDR3 runs to 12 residues. Trimming removed 6 bases at V and 5 bases at J, with 10 bases between. CDR3 loop: CASSDRLYGYTF. CDR3 coding DNA: TGTGCCAGCAGCGACAGGTTATATGGCTACACCTTC.

For this clonotype: With a much larger clone just one base away, this may be a read error. This chain uses TRBV5-6 with TRBJ2-4, with D perhaps being TRBD1 or TRBD2 (6 bases each). There are 14 residues in the CDR3. Per the germline V gene, CDR1 is SGHDT and CDR2 is YYEEEE. CDR3 DNA: TGTGCCAGCAGCTCCGGGGGCACTAAAAACACTCAGTACTTC. Its protein is CASSSGGTKNTQYF.

The chain uses TRBV18 and TRBJ2-7; the match to TRBD1 covers 10 bases. CDR3 length equals 15 residues. Trimming took 2 bases from V and 5 from J; bases not matched to a gene: 6. Germline V gene lookup returns CDR1 KGHSH and CDR2 LQKENI. CDR3 sequence (DNA): TGTGCCAGCTCACCATCCGGGACAGGGGCCCACGAGCAGTACTTC. Encoded protein: CASSPSGTGAHEQYF.

The genes are TRBV4-2 and TRBJ1-4, with D possibly matching TRBD1 (5 bases). The CDR3 sequence is 16 residues long. Germline CDR1 reads LGHNA; CDR2 reads YNFKEQ. The ends were cut back, 0 bases at V and 7 bases at J, with 15 bases in the middle. CDR3 amino acids: CASSQDLEEGSEKLFF. For the CDR3, the DNA is TGTGCCAGCAGCCAAGATCTGGAGGAGGGGAGTGAAAAACTGTTTTTT.

At least ten counts were recorded for this clonotype. The chain links TRBV7-9 to TRBJ2-3; tentatively, D is TRBD2 (6 bases). The V end lost 3 bases, the J end lost 6 bases, and 13 bases lay between the germline ends. Looked up from germline, CDR1 is SEHNR and CDR2 is FQNEAQ (reference sequence). CDR3 length: 14 residues. The CDR3 loop is CASSLGLDKDTQYF. The CDR3 DNA is TGTGCCAGCAGCTTGGGACTGGATAAGGATACGCAGTATTTT.

This clonotype has only a few counts. The chain is built from TRBV3-1 and TRBJ2-2, with D perhaps TRBD2 (5 bases). Deletions cut 0 bases from V and 6 bases from J, with 14 bases between. The CDR3 runs 16 residues. Looked up from germline, CDR1 is LGHDT and CDR2 is YNNKEL (reference sequence). The CDR3 here is CASSQDLAQFPGELFF. The DNA of the CDR3 is TGTGCCAGCAGCCAAGATCTAGCCCAGTTTCCCGGGGAGCTGTTTTTT.

The rearrangement joins TRBV20-1 to TRBJ2-3, with D uncertain. CDR3 length: 17 residues. From germline, CDR1 is DFQATT and CDR2 SNEGSKA (reference sequence). V lost 1 base, J lost 0 bases, and 17 bases lay in between. DNA for the CDR3: TGCAGTGCTAGAGCACGTAGCCGGCTCCTTAGCACAGATACGCAGTATTTT. This encodes CSARARSRLLSTDTQYF.

The chain has TRBV29-1 and TRBJ2-7; the D gene is possibly TRBD1 (6 bases). CDR3 length: 12 residues. Germline lookup yields CDR1 SQVTM and CDR2 ANQGSEA. V shed 4 bases and J shed 2 bases, with 9 bases lying between them. Here the CDR3 reads CSVGGQAYEQYF. The DNA for the CDR3 is TGCAGCGTTGGGGGGCAGGCCTACGAGCAGTACTTC.

Many counts were recorded for this clonotype. The chain couples TRBV4-1 to TRBJ1-2, with D possibly matching TRBD1 (5 bases). The CDR3 has 15 amino acids. Trimming pared 0 bases from V and 6 bases from J, leaving 14 bases between. Germline assignment: CDR1 MGHRA and CDR2 YSYEKL. CDR3 nucleotides: TGCGCCAGCAGCCAAGACGAGTGGGGGGAAGATGGCTACACCTTC. Its protein product is CASSQDEWGEDGYTF.

This clonotype occurred many times. This rearrangement joins TRBV7-9 to TRBJ2-6, with D uncertain. Per the germline V gene, CDR1 is SEHNR and CDR2 is FQNEAQ (reference sequence). The CDR3 has 16 residues. Trimming cost V 1 base and J 0 bases, with 7 bases left between them. The CDR3 DNA reads TGTGCCAGCAGCTTAGAGGGCGGCTCTGGGGCCAACGTCCTGACTTTC. Its protein product is CASSLEGGSGANVLTF. The entire variable domain, with the rest obtained from reference TRBV7-9 and TRBJ2-6, is as follows: DTGVSQNPRHKITKRGQNVTFRCDPISEHNRLYWYRQTLGQGPEFLTYFQNEAQLEKSRLLSDRFSAERPKGSFSTLEIQRTEQGDSAMYLCASSLEGGSGANVLTFGAGSRLTVL.

CDR3 region: CASSVALSGSSGANVLTF. The CDR3 DNA reads TGTGCCAGCAGCGTAGCACTGAGCGGAAGCTCTGGGGCCAACGTCCTGACTTTC. This chain uses TRBV9 with TRBJ2-6; D is possibly TRBD2 (5 bases). Germline V CDR1 and CDR2: SGDLS, YYNGEE. This CDR3 region has 18 residues. V dropped 0 bases and J dropped 0 bases, with 13 bases sitting between them.